The entry below gives a single T cell receptor (beta chain) sequence along with its context. Which antigen it targets is not known. No quality values exist for individual bases; no much larger clone is one base distant. These data originate in a study of graft-versus-host responses after intestinal transplantation (dated by TCRdb to the early 2020s). At the level of the whole study: Multivisceral, liver-intestinal, or isolated intestinal transplants were received by the recipients. Every recipient was given anti-thymocyte globulin induction, followed by approximately 3 years of maintenance tacrolimus and steroids. After intestinal transplantation, graft-versus-host and host-versus-graft alloreactive T cell clones were followed in the graft, circulation and bone marrow using bulk TCR-beta CDR3 sequencing. To identify alloreactive clones, pre-transplant mixed lymphocyte reaction products were sequenced and then compared with unstimulated pre-transplant donor and recipient T cells. Of the 20 to 30 intestinal transplant recipients enrolled in the cohort, one of whom was a retransplant, 3 patients without pretransplant specimens were excluded. A peak of at least 4% donor T cells among recipient peripheral blood mononuclear cells was the definition used for donor T cell macrochimerism. Instead of going to the commercial service, samples from a few later patients were sequenced in-house on an Illumina MiSeq and processed with MiXCR.

Receptor amplification or capture employed the immunoSEQ multiplex PCR assay. For most patients, genomic DNA was isolated with the Qiagen DNeasy Blood and Tissue Kit and sent frozen to Adaptive Biotechnologies for TCR sequencing. For most patients, high-throughput TCR-beta CDR3 sequencing of genomic DNA was performed by Adaptive Biotechnologies. As for how the authors treated the data: TCR sequencing data were retrieved from Adaptive's ImmunoSEQ software for 18 patients, whereas a few other patients were processed with MiXCR and VDJtools. CD4 versus CD8 sorting errors were corrected by removing sequences found in both subsets at a frequency ratio below 5:1. Because the origin of CDR3 nucleotide sequences shared between donor and recipient could not be assigned, those sequences were removed. To count as alloreactive, a clone needed at least 2-fold expansion over unstimulated cells and a minimum CFSE-low frequency of 0.002% (template counts) or 0.001% (read counts). Mappable clones were those detected in sequenced pre-transplant spleen, lymph node, or MLR CFSE-low populations of the donor or recipient. Cumulative frequency of alloreactive clones was calculated as a percentage of all sequences weighted by copy number. As stored in TCRdb, this immuneACCESS dataset retains in-frame rearrangements with V and J assigned. A fraction of the clones does not appear; measured against another copy, unresolved V genes explain less than half of the discrepancy, and the remainder lacks a known reason. That table furnishes V, J and clone size, whereas the DNA furnished D and trimming. In this sample the table shows about 70,000 clones, about 94% of which occur a single time. 0.53% of the sample rests with the top ten.

What the study reported, not specific to this receptor: The conclusions were limited by the relatively low number and heterogeneity of the intestinal transplant patients. High GvH to HvG T cell clonal ratios were observed in the allografts of patients with donor T cell macrochimerism. Early after transplant, peak levels of circulating GvH clones were associated with declines in HvG clones. GvH clones were found in recipient bone marrow, and some of the GvH clones appeared earlier in ileal mucosa or blood, which is consistent with an intestinal mucosal origin.

CDR1 LNHDA and CDR2 SQIVND are derived from the germline V gene (reference sequence). V trim: 4 bases; J trim: 6 bases; unmatched bases: 6. The CDR3 starts with the cysteine, ends with the phenylalanine, and has 13 residues. The kept DNA is CDR3 alone, 39 bases in frame from the first base. According to the study, the label for this sample's time point signals: cells obtained before transplantation from donor or recipient. CD3+CD4+ and CD3+CD8+ populations were FACS-sorted from unstimulated pre-transplant donor and recipient cells taken from spleen or lymph nodes. The sequence joins TRBV19 to TRBJ2-7; TRBD1 matches 7 bases in the middle. This receptor was identified in a human donor who received an intestinal transplant. Sample: unstimulated CD8+ T cells sorted from spleen or lymph node cells, taken before intestinal transplant. The bases read TGTGCCAGTAGTAATGGTAGGGACAGCGAGCAGTACTTC. This encodes CASSNGRDSEQYF.